This T cell receptor beta chain was sequenced during a study of radiation and T cells in renal cell carcinoma. The time point is: blood 4 weeks post-SBRT, at nephrectomy. The treatment is: 15 Gy SBRT to primary tumor, nephrectomy 4 weeks later. Profiling relied on immunoSEQ multiplex PCR, and the TCRdb table lists in-frame clones only, not all of them. This sample has 65,000 or so clones, with over 65% found just once. Study-wide findings and caveats: Top tumor clonotypes rose in blood 2 weeks post-radiation, then contracted.

Regarding this clone: Its antigen is unidentified.

Material: blood, obtained from a patient whose treatment included radiotherapy and nephrectomy. The source of this sequence is a man aged 55-75 years with renal cell carcinoma.

As DNA, the CDR3 is TGCGCCAGCTCGGGACAGGCCTACAATGAGCAGTTCTTC. Amino acids: CASSGQAYNEQFF. The chain combines TRBV10-1 with TRBJ2-1; 8 bases are a match to TRBD1. This CDR3 contains 13 residues. The V gene's germline CDR1 is WNHNN and CDR2 SYGVQD (reference sequence). The ends lost 8 bases at V and 2 bases at J; junction bases unmatched: 2.